This T cell receptor beta chain comes out of a study of radiotherapy plus CTLA-4 blockade in lung cancer. With regard to this clone: Its antigen is currently unknown.

Losses at the gene ends were 6 bases for V and 8 bases for J; bases not matched to a gene: 15. Looked up from germline, CDR1 is MNHEY and CDR2 is SMNVEV (reference sequence). The CDR3 spans 17 residues. Sequencing used immunoSEQ multiplex PCR; TCRdb keeps in-frame clones, though not all of them. Found here are roughly 80,000 clones, more than 60% of them singletons; the top ten hold approximately 4%. Study-wide results and caveats: Reportedly, early blood T cell clone dynamics best predicted response, with interferon-beta. Blood saw expansion of tumor-derived TCR clones after radiotherapy plus ipilimumab.

This TCR was recovered from a human donor with non-small cell lung cancer who had a partial response to radiotherapy plus ipilimumab. Some clones in this sample may be carry-over from other donors' samples. The V gene is TRBV27, the J gene TRBJ2-1; 11 nucleotides line up with TRBD2. This specimen consisted of peripheral blood, obtained from a patient treated with radiotherapy plus ipilimumab. The CDR3 DNA reads TGTGCCAGCAGATCCTCCCACTTAGCGGGGGGGCAGGATGAGCAGTTCTTC. This codes for CASRSSHLAGGQDEQFF.